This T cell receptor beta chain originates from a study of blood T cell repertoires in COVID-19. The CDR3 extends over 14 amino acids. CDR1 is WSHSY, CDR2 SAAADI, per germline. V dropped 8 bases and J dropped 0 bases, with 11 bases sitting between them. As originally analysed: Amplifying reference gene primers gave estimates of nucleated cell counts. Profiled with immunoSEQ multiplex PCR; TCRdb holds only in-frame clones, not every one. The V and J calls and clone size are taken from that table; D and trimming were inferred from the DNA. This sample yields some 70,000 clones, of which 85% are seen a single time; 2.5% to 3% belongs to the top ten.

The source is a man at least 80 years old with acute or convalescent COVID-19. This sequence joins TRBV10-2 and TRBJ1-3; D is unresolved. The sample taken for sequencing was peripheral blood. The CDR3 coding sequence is TGCGCCAGCTCGGCTAGGATCTCTGGAAACACCATATATTTT. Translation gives CASSARISGNTIYF.